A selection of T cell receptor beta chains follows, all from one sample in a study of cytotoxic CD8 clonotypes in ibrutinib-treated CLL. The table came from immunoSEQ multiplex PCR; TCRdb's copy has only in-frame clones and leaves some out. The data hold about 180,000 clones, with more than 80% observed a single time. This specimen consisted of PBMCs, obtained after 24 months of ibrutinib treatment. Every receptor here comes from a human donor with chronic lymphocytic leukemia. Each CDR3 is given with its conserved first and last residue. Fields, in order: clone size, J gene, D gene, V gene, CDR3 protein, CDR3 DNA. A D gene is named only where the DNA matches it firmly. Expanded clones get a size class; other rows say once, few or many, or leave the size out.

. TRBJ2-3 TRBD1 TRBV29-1 CSVTGQGLADTQYF TGCAGCGTTACCGGACAGGGGCTTGCAGATACGCAGTATTTT
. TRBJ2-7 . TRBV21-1 CASSKGSSGRGEPSYEQYF TGTGCCAGCAGCAAAGGGTCGTCAGGGCGAGGGGAGCCCTCCTACGAGCAGTACTTC
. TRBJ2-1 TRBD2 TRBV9 CASSVASGRPHEQFF TGTGCCAGCAGCGTAGCTAGCGGGAGGCCTCATGAGCAGTTCTTC
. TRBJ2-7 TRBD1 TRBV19 CASSHRGPHEQYF TGTGCCAGTAGCCACAGGGGGCCCCACGAGCAGTACTTC
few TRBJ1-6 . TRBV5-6 CASSAGRNSPLHF TGTGCCAGCAGCGCCGGACGGAATTCACCCCTCCACTTT
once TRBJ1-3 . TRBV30 CAWTQMGRDSGNTIYF TGTGCCTGGACACAAATGGGACGGGACTCTGGAAACACCATATATTTT
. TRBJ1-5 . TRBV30 CAWSVGGGAQHF TGTGCCTGGAGTGTAGGCGGGGGGGCCCAGCATTTT
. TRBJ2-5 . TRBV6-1 CASSLSGGGGETQYF TGTGCCAGCAGTCTCTCAGGGGGAGGGGGAGAGACCCAGTACTTC
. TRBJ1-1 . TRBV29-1 CSVEAHMNTEAFF TGCAGCGTTGAAGCCCATATGAACACTGAAGCTTTCTTT
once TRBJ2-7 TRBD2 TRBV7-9 CASSKTSGSWYEQYF TGTGCCAGCAGCAAGACTAGCGGGAGTTGGTACGAGCAGTACTTC
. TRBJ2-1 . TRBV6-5 CASSRDGRSYNEQFF TGTGCCAGCAGTCGGGATGGTCGGTCCTACAATGAGCAGTTCTTC
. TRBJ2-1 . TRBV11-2 CASSKDGRNEQFF TGTGCCAGCAGCAAGGACGGACGCAATGAGCAGTTCTTC
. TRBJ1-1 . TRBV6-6 CASSGRGVNTEAFF TGTGCCAGCAGTGGCCGGGGGGTGAACACTGAAGCTTTCTTT
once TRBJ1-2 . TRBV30 CAWATLRGQGYTF TGTGCCTGGGCCACCCTTAGGGGCCAGGGCTACACCTTC
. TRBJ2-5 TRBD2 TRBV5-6 CASILKPPMSGSRFETQYF TGTGCCAGCATTCTCAAACCCCCCATGAGCGGGAGTAGGTTCGAGACCCAGTACTTC
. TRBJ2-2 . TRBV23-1 CASFDRSYTGELFF TGCGCCAGCTTCGACAGATCCTACACCGGGGAGCTGTTTTTT
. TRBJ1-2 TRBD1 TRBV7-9 CASSSPGTGGSYGYTF TGTGCCAGCAGCAGTCCCGGGACAGGGGGCAGCTATGGCTACACCTTC
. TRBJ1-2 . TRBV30 CAWSGQGGYGYTF TGTGCCTGGAGTGGGCAGGGCGGCTATGGCTACACCTTC
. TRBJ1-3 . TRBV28 CASSLILRGNTIYF TGTGCCAGCAGTTTAATTCTGAGGGGAAACACCATATATTTT
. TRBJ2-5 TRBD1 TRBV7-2 CASSLVNRGRRETQYF TGTGCCAGCAGCTTAGTGAATAGGGGGCGTCGAGAGACCCAGTACTTC
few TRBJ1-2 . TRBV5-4 CASSQGGGEPYGYTF TGTGCCAGCAGCCAGGGCGGGGGGGAGCCCTATGGCTACACCTTC
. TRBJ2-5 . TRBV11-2 CASSPDRRETQYF TGTGCCAGCAGCCCGGACCGACGGGAGACCCAGTACTTC
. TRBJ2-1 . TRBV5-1 CASSARQASSYNEQFF TGCGCCAGCAGCGCCCGACAGGCTAGCTCCTACAATGAGCAGTTCTTC
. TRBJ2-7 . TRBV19 CASSLRDGPYEQYF TGTGCCAGTAGTCTCCGGGACGGTCCCTACGAGCAGTACTTC
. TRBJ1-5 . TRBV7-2 CASSLLGLSNQPQHF TGTGCCAGCAGCTTACTAGGGTTGAGCAATCAGCCCCAGCATTTT
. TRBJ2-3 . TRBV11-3 CASSPEGKGTLYF TGTGCCAGCAGCCCAGAGGGCAAGGGAACTCTCTATTTT
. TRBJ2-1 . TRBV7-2 CASSSAGRPRHEQFF TGTGCCAGCAGCTCAGCAGGACGCCCGAGGCATGAGCAGTTCTTC
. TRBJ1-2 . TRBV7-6 CASSTRGGYTF TGTGCCAGCAGCACCCGGGGTGGCTACACCTTC
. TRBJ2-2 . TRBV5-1 CASSGNAGELFF TGCGCCAGCAGCGGTAACGCCGGGGAGCTGTTTTTT
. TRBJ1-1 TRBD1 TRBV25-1 CASSELGTGGGFDTEAFF TGTGCCAGCAGTGAATTGGGGACAGGGGGAGGATTTGACACTGAAGCTTTCTTT
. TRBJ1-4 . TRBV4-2 CASSQDLAGVFNEKLFF TGTGCCAGCAGCCAAGATTTGGCGGGGGTCTTTAATGAAAAACTGTTTTTT
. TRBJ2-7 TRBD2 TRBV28 CASSDPVGRGPYEQYF TGTGCCAGCAGTGACCCCGTAGGGAGGGGACCCTACGAGCAGTACTTC
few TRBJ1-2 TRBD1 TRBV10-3 CAISPGQENLYGYTF TGTGCCATCAGCCCGGGACAGGAGAATCTCTATGGCTACACCTTC
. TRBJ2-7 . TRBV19 CASNNGGAYEQYF TGTGCCAGTAATAATGGAGGTGCCTACGAGCAGTACTTC
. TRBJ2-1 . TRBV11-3 CASSVFGVYNEQFF TGTGCCAGCAGCGTGTTTGGGGTATACAATGAGCAGTTCTTC
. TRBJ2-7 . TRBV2 CASSEPGREPTGAVRYEQYF TGTGCCAGCAGTGAGCCGGGGAGAGAGCCGACCGGGGCGGTGCGGTACGAGCAGTACTTC
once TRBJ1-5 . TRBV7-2 CASSQGSSQPQHF TGTGCCAGCAGCCAGGGTTCGAGTCAGCCCCAGCATTTT
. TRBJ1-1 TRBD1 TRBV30 CAWGGHRGVNTEAFF TGTGCCTGGGGCGGACACAGGGGAGTTAACACTGAAGCTTTCTTT
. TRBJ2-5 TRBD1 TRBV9 CASSEIGTGGEDQYF TGTGCCAGCAGCGAGATCGGGACAGGGGGCGAGGACCAGTACTTC
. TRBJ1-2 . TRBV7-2 CASSFQGYRGYTF TGTGCCAGCAGCTTTCAGGGGTACCGTGGCTACACCTTC
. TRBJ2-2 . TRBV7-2 CASSQYRENTGELFF TGTGCCAGCAGCCAATACCGGGAAAACACCGGGGAGCTGTTTTTT
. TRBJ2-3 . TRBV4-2 CASSQGLNTDTQYF TGTGCCAGCAGCCAGGGGCTCAACACAGATACGCAGTATTTT
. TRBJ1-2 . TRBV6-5 CASSPDTYGYTF TGTGCCAGCAGTCCGGACACCTATGGCTACACCTTC
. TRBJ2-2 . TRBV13 CASSLYSGLNAGELFF TGTGCCAGCAGCTTGTATTCCGGGTTGAACGCCGGGGAGCTGTTTTTT
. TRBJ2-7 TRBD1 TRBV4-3 CASSQGGQGAYEQYF TGCGCCAGCAGCCAGGGCGGACAGGGGGCCTACGAGCAGTACTTC